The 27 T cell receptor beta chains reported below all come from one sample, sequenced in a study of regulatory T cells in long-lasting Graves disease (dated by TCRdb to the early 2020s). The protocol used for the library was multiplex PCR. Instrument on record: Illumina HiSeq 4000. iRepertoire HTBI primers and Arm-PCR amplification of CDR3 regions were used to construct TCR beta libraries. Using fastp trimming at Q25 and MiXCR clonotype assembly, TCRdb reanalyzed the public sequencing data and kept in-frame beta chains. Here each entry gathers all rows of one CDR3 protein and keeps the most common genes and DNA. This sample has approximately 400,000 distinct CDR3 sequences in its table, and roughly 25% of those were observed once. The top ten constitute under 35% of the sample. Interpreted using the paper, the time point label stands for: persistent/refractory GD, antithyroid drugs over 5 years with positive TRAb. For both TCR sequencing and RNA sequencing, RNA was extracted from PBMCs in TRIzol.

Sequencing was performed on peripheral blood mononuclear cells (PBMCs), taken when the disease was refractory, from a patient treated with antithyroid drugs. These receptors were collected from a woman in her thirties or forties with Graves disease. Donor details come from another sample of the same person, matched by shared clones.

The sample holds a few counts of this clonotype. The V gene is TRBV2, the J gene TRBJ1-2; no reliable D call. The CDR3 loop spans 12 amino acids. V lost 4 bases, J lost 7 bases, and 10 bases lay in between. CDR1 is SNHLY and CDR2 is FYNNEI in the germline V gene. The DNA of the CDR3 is TGTGCCAGCAGTGTCTCAGGTGGTGGCTACACCTTC. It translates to CASSVSGGGYTF.

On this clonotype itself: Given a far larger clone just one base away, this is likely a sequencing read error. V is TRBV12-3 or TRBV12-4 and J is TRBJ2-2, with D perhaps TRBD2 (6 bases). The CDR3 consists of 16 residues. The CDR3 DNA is TGTGCCAGCAGTGAACCCGGGACCAGGGTAGTCGGGGGGCTGTTTTTT. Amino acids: CASSEPGTRVVGGLFF.

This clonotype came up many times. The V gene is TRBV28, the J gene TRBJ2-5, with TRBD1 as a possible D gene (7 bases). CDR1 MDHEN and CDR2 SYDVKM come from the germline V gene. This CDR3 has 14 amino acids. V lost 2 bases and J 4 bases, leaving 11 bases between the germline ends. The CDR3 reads CASSLAGGIETQYF. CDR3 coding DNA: TGTGCCAGCAGTTTAGCAGGGGGGATAGAGACCCAGTACTTC.

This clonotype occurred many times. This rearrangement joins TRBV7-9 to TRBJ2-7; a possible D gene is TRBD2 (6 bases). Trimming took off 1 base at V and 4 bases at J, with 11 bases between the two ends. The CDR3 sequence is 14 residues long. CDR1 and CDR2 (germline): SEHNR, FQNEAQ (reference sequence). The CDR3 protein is CASSLGGNAYEQYF. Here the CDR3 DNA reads TGTGCCAGCAGCTTAGGCGGGAACGCATACGAGCAGTACTTC.

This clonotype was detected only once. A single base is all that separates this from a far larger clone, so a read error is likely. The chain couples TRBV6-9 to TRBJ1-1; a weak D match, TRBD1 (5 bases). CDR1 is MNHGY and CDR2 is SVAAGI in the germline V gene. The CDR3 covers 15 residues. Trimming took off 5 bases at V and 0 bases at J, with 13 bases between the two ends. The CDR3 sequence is CASSVARQLNTEAFF. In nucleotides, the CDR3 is TGTGCCAGCAGTGTGGCGAGACAGTTGAACACTGAAGCTTTCTTT.

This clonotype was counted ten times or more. The CDR3 sequence is CASSLRLAGDPYEQYF. As DNA, the CDR3 is TGTGCCAGCAGCTTACGACTAGCGGGAGATCCCTACGAGCAGTACTTC. V gene TRBV7-2 combines with J gene TRBJ2-7; TRBD2 agrees at 12 bases. Germline lookup yields CDR1 SGHTA and CDR2 FQGNSA. The CDR3 totals 16 residues. Germline trimming cut 2 bases from V and 2 bases from J; bases unmatched to any gene: 4.

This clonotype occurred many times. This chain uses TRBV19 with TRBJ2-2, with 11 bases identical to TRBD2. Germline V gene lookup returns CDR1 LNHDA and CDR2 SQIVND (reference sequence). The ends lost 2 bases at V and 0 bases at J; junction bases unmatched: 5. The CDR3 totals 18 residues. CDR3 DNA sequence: TGTGCCAGTAGTATAAGATCACTAGCGGGAGCGAACACCGGGGAGCTGTTTTTT. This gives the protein CASSIRSLAGANTGELFF.

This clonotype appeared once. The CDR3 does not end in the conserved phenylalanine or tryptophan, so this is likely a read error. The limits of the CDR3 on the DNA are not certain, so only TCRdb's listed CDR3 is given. This CDR3 is CASTPLRG. V is TRBV2 and J is TRBJ2-7; the table's D call TRBD1 went unverified against the DNA. The CDR3 totals 8 residues, both ends included. CDR1 SNHLY and CDR2 FYNNEI come from the germline V gene.

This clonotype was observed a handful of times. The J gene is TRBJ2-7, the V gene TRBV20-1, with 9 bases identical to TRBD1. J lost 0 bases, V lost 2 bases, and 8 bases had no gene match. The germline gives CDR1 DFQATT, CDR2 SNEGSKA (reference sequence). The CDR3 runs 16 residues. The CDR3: CSARLGGTGLSYEQYF. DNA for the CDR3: TGCAGTGCTAGACTAGGAGGGACAGGGCTCTCCTACGAGCAGTACTTC.

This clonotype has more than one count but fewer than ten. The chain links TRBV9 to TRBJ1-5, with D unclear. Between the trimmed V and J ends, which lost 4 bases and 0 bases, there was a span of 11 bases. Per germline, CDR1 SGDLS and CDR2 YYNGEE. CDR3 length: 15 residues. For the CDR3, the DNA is TGTGCCAGCAGCCGCGGGGTCGTTAGCAATCAGCCCCAGCATTTT. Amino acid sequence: CASSRGVVSNQPQHF.

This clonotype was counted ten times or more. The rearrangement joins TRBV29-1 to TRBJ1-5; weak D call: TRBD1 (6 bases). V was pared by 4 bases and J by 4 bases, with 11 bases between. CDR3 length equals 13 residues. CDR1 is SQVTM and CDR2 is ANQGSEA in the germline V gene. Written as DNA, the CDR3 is TGCAGCGTTGGACAGGTCTTAAATCAGCCCCAGCATTTT. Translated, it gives CSVGQVLNQPQHF.

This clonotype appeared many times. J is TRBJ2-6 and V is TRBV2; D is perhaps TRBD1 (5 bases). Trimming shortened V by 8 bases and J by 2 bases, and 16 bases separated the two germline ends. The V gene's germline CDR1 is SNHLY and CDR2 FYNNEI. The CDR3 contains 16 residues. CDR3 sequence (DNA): TGTGCCAGCCACCACAGGTATCTACCTGGGGCCAACGTCCTGACTTTC. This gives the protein CASHHRYLPGANVLTF.

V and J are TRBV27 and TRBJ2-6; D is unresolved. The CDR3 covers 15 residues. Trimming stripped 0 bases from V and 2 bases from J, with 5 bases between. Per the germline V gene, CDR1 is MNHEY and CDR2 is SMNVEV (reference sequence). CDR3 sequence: CASSLSRPGANVLTF. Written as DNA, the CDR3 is TGTGCCAGCAGTTTATCACGTCCTGGGGCCAACGTCCTGACTTTC.

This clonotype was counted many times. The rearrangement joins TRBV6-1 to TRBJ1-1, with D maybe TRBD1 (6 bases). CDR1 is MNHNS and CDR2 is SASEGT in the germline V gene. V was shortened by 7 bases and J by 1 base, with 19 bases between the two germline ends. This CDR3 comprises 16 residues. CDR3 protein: CASTYQSGGQNTEAFF. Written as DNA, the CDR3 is TGTGCCAGCACCTACCAGTCGGGGGGCCAGAACACTGAAGCTTTCTTT.

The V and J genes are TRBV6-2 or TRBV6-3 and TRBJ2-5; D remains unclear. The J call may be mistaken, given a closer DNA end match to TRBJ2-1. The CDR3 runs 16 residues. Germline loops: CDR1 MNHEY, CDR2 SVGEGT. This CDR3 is CASRPSTAQRFNEQFF. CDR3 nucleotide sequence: TGTGCCAGCAGGCCATCTACGGCTCAGAGATTCAATGAGCAGTTCTTC.

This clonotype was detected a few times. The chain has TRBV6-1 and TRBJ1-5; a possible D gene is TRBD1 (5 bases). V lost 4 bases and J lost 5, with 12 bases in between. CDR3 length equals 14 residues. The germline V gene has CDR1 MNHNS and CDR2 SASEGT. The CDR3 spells CASSGGTDYQPQHF. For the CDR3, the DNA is TGTGCCAGCAGTGGAGGGACCGATTATCAGCCCCAGCATTTT.

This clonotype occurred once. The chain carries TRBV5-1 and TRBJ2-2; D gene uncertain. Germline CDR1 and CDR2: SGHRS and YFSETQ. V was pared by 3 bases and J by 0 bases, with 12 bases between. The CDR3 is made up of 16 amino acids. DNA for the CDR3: TGCGCCAGCAGCTCATACTTCGACACGAACACCGGGGAGCTGTTTTTT. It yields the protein CASSSYFDTNTGELFF.

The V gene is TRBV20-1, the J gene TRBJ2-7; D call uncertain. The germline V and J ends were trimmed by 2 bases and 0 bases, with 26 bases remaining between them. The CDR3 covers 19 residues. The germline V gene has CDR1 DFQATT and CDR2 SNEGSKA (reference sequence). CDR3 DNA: TGCAGTGCTAGACCCCAACCCGGCACAGCTTCTAAGAGCTCCTACGAGCAGTACTTC. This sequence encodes CSARPQPGTASKSSYEQYF.

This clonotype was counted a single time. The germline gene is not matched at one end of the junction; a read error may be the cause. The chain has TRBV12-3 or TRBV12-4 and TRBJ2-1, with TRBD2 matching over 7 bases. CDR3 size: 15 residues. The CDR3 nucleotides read TGTGCCAGCAGTTTAGCGGGAGGGGTCGACAATGGGCAGTTCTTC. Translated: CASSLAGGVDNGQFF.

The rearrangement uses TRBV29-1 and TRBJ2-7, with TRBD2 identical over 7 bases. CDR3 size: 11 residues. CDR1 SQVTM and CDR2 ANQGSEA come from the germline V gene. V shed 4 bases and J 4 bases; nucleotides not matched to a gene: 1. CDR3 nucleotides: TGCAGCGTTGGTAGCGGGTACGAGCAGTACTTC. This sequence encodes CSVGSGYEQYF.

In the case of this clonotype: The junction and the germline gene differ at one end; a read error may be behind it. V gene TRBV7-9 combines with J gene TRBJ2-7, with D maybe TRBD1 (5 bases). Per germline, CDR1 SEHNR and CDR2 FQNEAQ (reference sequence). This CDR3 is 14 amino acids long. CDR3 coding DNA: TGTGCCAGCAGCCCCGACAGTACCAGCTACGAGCGGTACTTC. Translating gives CASSPDSTSYERYF.

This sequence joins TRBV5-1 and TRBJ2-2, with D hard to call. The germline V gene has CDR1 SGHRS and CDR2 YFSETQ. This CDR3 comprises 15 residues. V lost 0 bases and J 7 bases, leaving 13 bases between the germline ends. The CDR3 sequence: CASSLVAADSGELFF. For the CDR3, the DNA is TGCGCCAGCAGCTTGGTTGCCGCGGATAGCGGGGAGCTGTTTTTT.

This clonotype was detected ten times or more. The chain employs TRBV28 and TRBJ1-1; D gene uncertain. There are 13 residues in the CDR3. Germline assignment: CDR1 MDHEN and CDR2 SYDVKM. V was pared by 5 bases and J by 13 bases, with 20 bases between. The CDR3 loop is CASSPREPGRGFF. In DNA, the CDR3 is TGTGCCAGCAGTCCAAGAGAGCCGGGCCGGGGTTTCTTT.

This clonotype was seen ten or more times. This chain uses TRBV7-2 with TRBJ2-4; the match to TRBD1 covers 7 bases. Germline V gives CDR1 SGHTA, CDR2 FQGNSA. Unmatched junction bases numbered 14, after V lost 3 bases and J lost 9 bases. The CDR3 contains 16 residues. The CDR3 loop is CASSLTDREIPSIQYF. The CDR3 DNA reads TGTGCCAGCAGCTTGACTGACAGGGAGATTCCTTCCATTCAGTACTTC.

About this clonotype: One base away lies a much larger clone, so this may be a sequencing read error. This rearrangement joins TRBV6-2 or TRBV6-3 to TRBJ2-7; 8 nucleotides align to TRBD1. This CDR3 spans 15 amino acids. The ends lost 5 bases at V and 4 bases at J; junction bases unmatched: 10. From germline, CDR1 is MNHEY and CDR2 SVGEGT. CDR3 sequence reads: CASSASETGDYEQYF. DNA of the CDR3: TGTGCCAGCAGTGCGTCCGAGACAGGGGATTACGAGCAGTACTTC.

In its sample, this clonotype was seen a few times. The CDR3 region is CASSSRGTGVGEQYF. The CDR3 bases are TGTGCCAGCAGCTCTCGCGGGACAGGGGTCGGCGAGCAGTACTTC. This sequence joins TRBV7-9 and TRBJ2-7, with 10 bases fitting TRBD1. The CDR3 spans 15 residues. The germline V gene has CDR1 SEHNR and CDR2 FQNEAQ (reference sequence). J gave up 6 bases and V 4 bases, and 9 bases lay outside the gene matches.

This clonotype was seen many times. The CDR3 reads CASSVRGQVKKETQYF. The CDR3 bases are TGTGCCAGCAGCGTTAGGGGACAGGTTAAGAAAGAGACCCAGTACTTC. J is TRBJ2-5 and V is TRBV28, with TRBD1 matching 8 bases. The CDR3 contains 16 residues. Looked up from germline, CDR1 is MDHEN and CDR2 is SYDVKM. V lost 6 bases and J lost 3; bases outside the gene matches: 12. Looking up the rest from reference TRBV28 and TRBJ2-5 gives the full variable domain: DVKVTQSSRYLVKRTGEKVFLECVQDMDHENMFWYRQDPGLGLRLIYFSYDVKMKEKGDIPEGYSVSREKKERFSLILESASTNQTSMYLCASSVRGQVKKETQYFGPGTRLLVL.